This TCR beta chain was recovered during a study of T cell responses to AZD1222 COVID-19 vaccine. Background on the study: Second-dose groups at about 4 or about 12 weeks were pooled.

The CDR3 is 12 amino acids. V was trimmed by 6 bases and J by 4 bases, leaving 10 bases between them. In germline, CDR1 is SGHVS, CDR2 FNYEAQ. Notes on this clone: Its antigen is as yet unknown.

Study results and limitations: Seropositive at baseline were only a handful of AZD1222 recipients. The study found vaccine-associated CD4 TCRs spanning spike, dominant at 160-218 and 743-854. Donors were mostly white British, more females; clonal diversity possibly underestimated.

Assay: immunoSEQ multiplex PCR; the TCRdb copy retains only in-frame clones and omits some. This sample has about 190,000 clones, with 94% found just once. The receptor was isolated from an adult in good health. This material consisted of peripheral blood, taken on day 0 of AZD1222 vaccination. V is TRBV7-6 and J is TRBJ2-7; D is ambiguous. The CDR3 spells CASSSDRYEQYF. CDR3 nucleotides: TGTGCCAGCAGTTCGGACCGGTACGAGCAGTACTTC.